Detailed here is one T cell receptor (beta chain). What it binds is unknown. Autoimmune disease history or systemic immunosuppression was exclusionary. The V end was cut by 3 bases, the J end by 6 bases, with 14 bases between. The CDR3 is made up of 14 amino acids. The germline gives CDR1 SGHDT, CDR2 YYEEEE. The entry originates in a study of OX40 agonist ivuxolimab in advanced cancers. Study details: Partial responses were recorded for three patients, including one with hepatocellular carcinoma and two with cutaneous melanoma. Study outcomes and limitations: Researchers did not determine the expanded peripheral T cells' antigen specificity. Both CD4+ and CD8+ T cell populations in blood had undergone clonal expansion by week 6 at 0.1 to 3.0 mg/kg.

The table came from immunoSEQ multiplex PCR; TCRdb's copy has only in-frame clones and leaves some out. The sample has fewer than 40,000 clones; over 75% are singletons. The source is an adult with an advanced solid tumor such as melanoma, head and neck, liver or kidney cancer. The material was CD4+ or CD8+ T cells sorted from blood, obtained in a trial of the OX40 agonist ivuxolimab. V gene TRBV5-6 combines with J gene TRBJ2-3, with a possible D match to TRBD1 (6 bases). Written as DNA, the CDR3 is TGTGCCAGCAGCTGGCAGGGGTCACCGGATACGCAGTATTTT. This encodes CASSWQGSPDTQYF.